Listed below are T cell receptor beta chains from one sample, sequenced in a study of spatial heterogeneity in lung cancer. TCRdb re-called the 5' RACE reads with MiXCR, one entry per CDR3 protein. The sample records about 120,000 distinct CDR3 sequences, 12% being singletons. This specimen was PBMCs, taken at follow-up. Receptors were obtained from a male donor with early-stage non-small cell lung cancer. Both conserved end residues are part of each CDR3. A D gene is named only where the DNA matches it firmly. Expanded clones get a size class; other rows say once, few or many, or leave the size out.

d_call	clone_size	v_call	j_call	cdr3_nt	cdr3_aa
-	few	TRBV7-8	TRBJ2-5	TGTGCCAGCAGCTTAGCTCTGGGTAGGCAAGAGACCCAGTACTTC	CASSLALGRQETQYF
TRBD2	many	TRBV9	TRBJ2-3	TGTGCCAGCAGCGTAAGCGGGGTTCAGGATACGCAGTATTTT	CASSVSGVQDTQYF
-	many	TRBV12-3/TRBV12-4	TRBJ1-4	TGTGCCAGCAGTTTGAATGCAATCGGAAAACTGTTTTTT	CASSLNAIGKLFF
TRBD1	-	TRBV19	TRBJ2-2	TGTGCCAGTAGTACATTATTATCGACAGGGGGCGCGAACGGGGAGCTGTTTTTT	CASSTLLSTGGANGELFF
-	-	TRBV4-3	TRBJ1-2	TGCGCCAGCAGCCAAGATTGGGGTCCCAGATATGTTAACTATGGCTACACCTTC	CASSQDWGPRYVNYGYTF
TRBD1	-	TRBV7-8	TRBJ2-7	TGTGCCAGCAGCGCAAACGACAGGGTCAACGAGCAGTACTTC	CASSANDRVNEQYF
TRBD1	-	TRBV5-1	TRBJ1-1	TGCGCCAGCAGCTCTCGACAGGGCCCGAACACTGAAGCTTTCTTT	CASSSRQGPNTEAFF
-	-	TRBV5-1	TRBJ2-1	TGCGCCAGCAGCTTGGGAGGCAGGGTTAACAATGAGCAGTTCTTC	CASSLGGRVNNEQFF
-	many	TRBV28	TRBJ2-7	TGTGCCAGCAGTGCCTTCAGCTACGAGCAGTACTTC	CASSAFSYEQYF
-	few	TRBV28	TRBJ2-5	TGTGCCAGCAGTTTCTGGGGAGAGACCCAGTACTTC	CASSFWGETQYF
TRBD1	few	TRBV9	TRBJ2-4	TGTGCCAGCAGTTTTTCGGATGGGACAGCCAACATTCAGTACTTC	CASSFSDGTANIQYF
TRBD1	-	TRBV10-2	TRBJ1-1	TGCGCCAGCAGTGAGAGGGACAGGGGATCGTTATCTGAAGCTTTCTTT	CASSERDRGSLSEAFF
TRBD1	few	TRBV25-1	TRBJ1-1	TGTGCCAGTCGTGTCTGGGACAGGGGTGAAGCTTTCTTT	CASRVWDRGEAFF
TRBD2	-	TRBV20-1	TRBJ2-1	TGCAGTGCTAGAGATCCCCTAGCGGGGAATAATGAGCAGTTCTTC	CSARDPLAGNNEQFF
-	many	TRBV7-2	TRBJ2-3	TGTGCCAGCAGCTCAGACAGCGTCAAAACAGATACGCAGTATTTT	CASSSDSVKTDTQYF
-	few	TRBV6-1	TRBJ1-1	TGTGCCAGCAAGCACCCGAACACTGAAGCTTTCTTT	CASKHPNTEAFF
TRBD1	many	TRBV7-9	TRBJ1-1	TGTGCCAGCAGCTTGGTGACAGGGAGGAACACTGAAGCTTTCTTT	CASSLVTGRNTEAFF
TRBD1	many	TRBV12-3/TRBV12-4	TRBJ1-2	TGTGCCAGCACCCCGCGGACAGGGGAAAGTGGCTACACCTTC	CASTPRTGESGYTF
TRBD2	many	TRBV20-1	TRBJ2-3	TGCAGTGCTAGAGTAGCGGGGGGGTCCACAGATACGCAGTATTTT	CSARVAGGSTDTQYF
-	-	TRBV3-1	TRBJ1-1	TGTGCCAGCAGCCGAGGGCCACTCCCTGAAGCTTTCTTT	CASSRGPLPEAFF
TRBD1	many	TRBV4-2	TRBJ2-2	TGTGCCAGCAGCCCCGGACAGGGGGCGAACACCGGGGAGCTGTTTTTT	CASSPGQGANTGELFF
TRBD1	few	TRBV7-3	TRBJ2-1	TGTGCCAGCAGCCCGGACAGGGGGCGCAATGAGCAGTTCTTC	CASSPDRGRNEQFF
-	many	TRBV24-1	TRBJ1-2	TGTGCCACCAGTGATTTGGGACAGAACTATGGCTACACCTTC	CATSDLGQNYGYTF
-	many	TRBV29-1	TRBJ2-2	TGCAGCGTTGAAGATCCGAGAGGCAGGGCCAACACCGGGGAGCTGTTTTTT	CSVEDPRGRANTGELFF
-	few	TRBV6-5	TRBJ1-2	TGTGCCAGCAGTTACACCCTAGGGGACTATGGCTACACCTTC	CASSYTLGDYGYTF
TRBD2	few	TRBV28	TRBJ2-5	TGTGCCAGCACCAGGACTAGCGGGGGCCAAGAGACCCAGTACTTC	CASTRTSGGQETQYF
TRBD2	-	TRBV4-2	TRBJ2-1	TGTGCCAGCAGCCAGGACCCGGTACTAGCGGGGGAATCCGTGATCTACAATGAGCAGTTCTTC	CASSQDPVLAGESVIYNEQFF
-	-	TRBV28	TRBJ1-2	TGTGCCAGCCATGCCACCAGCCGGGGCTACACCTTC	CASHATSRGYTF
TRBD1	-	TRBV10-1	TRBJ2-7	TGCGCCAGCAGTGACCTAAGGGGGCTAAGCGAGCAGTACTTC	CASSDLRGLSEQYF
TRBD2	-	TRBV2	TRBJ2-3	TGTGCCAGCAGTGAATCAGCGGGGGGCACAGATACGCAGTATTTT	CASSESAGGTDTQYF
-	few	TRBV7-9	TRBJ1-1	TGTGCCAGCAGCTTCTTCCCCCTCCAGGGTCCTCGAGACACTGAAGCTTTCTTT	CASSFFPLQGPRDTEAFF
TRBD2	few	TRBV9	TRBJ2-3	TGTGCCAGCAGCGTAGGGGGACTAGTCACAGATACGCAGTATTTT	CASSVGGLVTDTQYF
-	-	TRBV3-1	TRBJ1-2	TGTGCCAGCAGCCAAGATCGTAGGGATGCCAGAGGAGGAGGCTACACCTTC	CASSQDRRDARGGGYTF
TRBD1	-	TRBV6-2/TRBV6-3	TRBJ2-3	TGTGCCAGCACTGCCGGACAGGGGCGTGATACGCAGTATTTT	CASTAGQGRDTQYF
-	-	TRBV6-6	TRBJ2-3	TGTGCCAGCATTCCAAATGGGAGGAGCACAGATACGCAGTATTTT	CASIPNGRSTDTQYF
TRBD2	-	TRBV2	TRBJ2-1	TGTGCCAGCAGTGAAGTTGCGGGGGGCTCCTACAATGAGCAGTTCTTC	CASSEVAGGSYNEQFF
-	many	TRBV7-2	TRBJ2-3	TGTGCCAGCAGCAGACCCCGCACAGATACGCAGTATTTT	CASSRPRTDTQYF
TRBD2	-	TRBV5-1	TRBJ2-1	TGCGCCAGCAGCCCCACCATGCTAGCGGGGGGGTACAATGAGCAGTTCTTC	CASSPTMLAGGYNEQFF
-	-	TRBV21-1	TRBJ2-7	TGTGCCAGCAGCAAAGCGCTAGGACAGGGGTTTGACGAGCAGTACTTC	CASSKALGQGFDEQYF
TRBD1	-	TRBV6-6	TRBJ2-7	TGTGCCAGCCAAACAGGGGGTTACTACGAGCAGTACTTC	CASQTGGYYEQYF
-	-	TRBV5-1	TRBJ1-4	TGCGCCAGCAGCCTGGGCCTTAATAATGAAAAACTGTTTTTT	CASSLGLNNEKLFF
-	-	TRBV11-2	TRBJ1-4	TGTGCCAGCAGCTCCACGGGGGAAAAACTGTTTTTT	CASSSTGEKLFF
TRBD1	-	TRBV29-1	TRBJ1-6	TGCAGCGTTAGGGACAGTACTACGACCCTCCACTTT	CSVRDSTTTLHF
TRBD2	many	TRBV10-2	TRBJ2-1	TGCGCCAGCAGTGATGGCGGGGGGTCCTACAATGAGCAGTTCTTC	CASSDGGGSYNEQFF
-	many	TRBV15	TRBJ2-2	TGTGCCACCAGCAGAGATGGGACTCCCACCGGGGAGCTGTTTTTT	CATSRDGTPTGELFF
-	-	TRBV7-2	TRBJ1-1	TGTGCCAGCAGCTTAGGAGGGGAAAGGAACACTGAAGCTTTCTTT	CASSLGGERNTEAFF
-	-	TRBV2	TRBJ1-3	TGTGCCAGCACGTACGAGGTCTCTGGAAACACCATATATTTT	CASTYEVSGNTIYF
-	few	TRBV28	TRBJ2-2	TGTGCCAGCAGTCTCGGGTCTACGAACACCGGGGAGCTGTTTTTT	CASSLGSTNTGELFF